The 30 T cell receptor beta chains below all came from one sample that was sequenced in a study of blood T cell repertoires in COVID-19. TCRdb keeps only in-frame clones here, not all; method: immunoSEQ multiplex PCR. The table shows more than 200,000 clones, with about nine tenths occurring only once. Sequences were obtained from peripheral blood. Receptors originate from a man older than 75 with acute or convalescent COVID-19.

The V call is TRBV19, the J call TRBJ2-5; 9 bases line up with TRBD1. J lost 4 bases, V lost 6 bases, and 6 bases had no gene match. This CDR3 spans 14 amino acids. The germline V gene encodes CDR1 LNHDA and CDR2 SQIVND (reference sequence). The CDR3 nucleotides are TGTGCCAGTAGGGACAGGGGAGGTCGAGAGACCCAGTACTTC. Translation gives CASRDRGGRETQYF.

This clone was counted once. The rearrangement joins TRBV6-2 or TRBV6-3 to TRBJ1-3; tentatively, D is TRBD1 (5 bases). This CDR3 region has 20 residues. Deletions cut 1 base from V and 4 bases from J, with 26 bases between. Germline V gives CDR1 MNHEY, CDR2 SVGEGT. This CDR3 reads CASSYYGGRGGSGRGNTIYF. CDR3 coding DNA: TGTGCCAGCAGTTACTACGGGGGAAGAGGTGGTAGCGGCCGCGGAAACACCATATATTTT.

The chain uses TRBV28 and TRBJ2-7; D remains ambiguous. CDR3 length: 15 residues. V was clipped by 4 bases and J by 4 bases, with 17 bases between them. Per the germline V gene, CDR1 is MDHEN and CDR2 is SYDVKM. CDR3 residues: CASSSPAANPYEQYF. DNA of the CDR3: TGTGCCAGCAGTTCCCCCGCGGCCAACCCATACGAGCAGTACTTC.

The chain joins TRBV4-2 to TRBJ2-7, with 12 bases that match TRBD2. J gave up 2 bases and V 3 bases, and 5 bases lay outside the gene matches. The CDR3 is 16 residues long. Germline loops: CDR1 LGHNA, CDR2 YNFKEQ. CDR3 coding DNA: TGTGCCAGCAGCCAGGGACTAGCGGGTCAAACCTACGAGCAGTACTTC. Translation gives CASSQGLAGQTYEQYF.

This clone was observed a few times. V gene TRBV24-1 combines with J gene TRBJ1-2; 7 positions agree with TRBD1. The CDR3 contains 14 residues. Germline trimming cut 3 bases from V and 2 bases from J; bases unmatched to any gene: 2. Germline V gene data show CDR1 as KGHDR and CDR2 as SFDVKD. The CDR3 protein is CATSDVGQNYGYTF. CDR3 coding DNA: TGTGCCACCAGTGATGTGGGACAGAACTATGGCTACACCTTC.

CDR3 residues: CASSPRLAGGPSPGELFF. For the CDR3, the DNA is TGTGCCAGCTCACCGAGACTAGCGGGAGGGCCGAGTCCCGGGGAGCTGTTTTTT. J is TRBJ2-2 and V is TRBV18; 14 nucleotides match TRBD2. V lost 3 bases, J lost 6 bases, and 9 bases stayed unmatched. This CDR3 is built from 18 residues. CDR1 and CDR2 (germline): KGHSH, LQKENI.

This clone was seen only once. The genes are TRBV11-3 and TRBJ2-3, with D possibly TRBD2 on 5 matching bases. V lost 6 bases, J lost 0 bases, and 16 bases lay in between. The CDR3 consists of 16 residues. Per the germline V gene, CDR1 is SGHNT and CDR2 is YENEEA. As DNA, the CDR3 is TGTGCCAGCAGGGGATCAGAGCGGAGGAGCACAGATACGCAGTATTTT. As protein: CASRGSERRSTDTQYF.

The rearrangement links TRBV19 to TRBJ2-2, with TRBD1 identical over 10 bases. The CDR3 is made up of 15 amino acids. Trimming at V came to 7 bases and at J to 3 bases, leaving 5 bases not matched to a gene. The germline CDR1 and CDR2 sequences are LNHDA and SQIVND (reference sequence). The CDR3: CASTLGTGDTGELFF. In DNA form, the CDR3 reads TGTGCCAGTACCCTCGGGACAGGGGACACCGGGGAGCTGTTTTTT.

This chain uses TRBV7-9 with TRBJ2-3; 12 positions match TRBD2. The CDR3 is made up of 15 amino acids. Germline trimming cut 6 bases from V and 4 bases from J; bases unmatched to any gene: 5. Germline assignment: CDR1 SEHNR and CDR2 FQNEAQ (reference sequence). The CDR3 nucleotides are TGTGCCAGCAGGGAGCTAGCGGGAGGGGCAGATACGCAGTATTTT. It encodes CASRELAGGADTQYF.

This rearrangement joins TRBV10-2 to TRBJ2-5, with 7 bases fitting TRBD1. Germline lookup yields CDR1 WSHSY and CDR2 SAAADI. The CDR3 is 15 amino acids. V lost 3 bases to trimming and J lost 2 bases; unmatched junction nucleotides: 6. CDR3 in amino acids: CASSETNRGQETQYF. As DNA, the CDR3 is TGCGCCAGCAGTGAAACTAACAGGGGACAAGAGACCCAGTACTTC.

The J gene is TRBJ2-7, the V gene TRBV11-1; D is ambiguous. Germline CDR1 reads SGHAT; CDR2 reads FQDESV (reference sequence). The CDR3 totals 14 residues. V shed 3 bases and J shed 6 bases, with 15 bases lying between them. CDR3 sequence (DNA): TGTGCCAGCAGCTTCCTAGGCACCCTCGGCGAGCAGTACTTC. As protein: CASSFLGTLGEQYF.

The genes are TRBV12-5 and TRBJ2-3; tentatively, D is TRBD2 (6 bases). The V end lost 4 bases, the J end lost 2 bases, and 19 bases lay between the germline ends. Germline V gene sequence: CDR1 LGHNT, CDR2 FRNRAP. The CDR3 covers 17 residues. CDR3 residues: CASGWVASGVITDTQYF. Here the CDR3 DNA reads TGTGCTAGTGGTTGGGTCGCGTCGGGAGTTATCACAGATACGCAGTATTTT.

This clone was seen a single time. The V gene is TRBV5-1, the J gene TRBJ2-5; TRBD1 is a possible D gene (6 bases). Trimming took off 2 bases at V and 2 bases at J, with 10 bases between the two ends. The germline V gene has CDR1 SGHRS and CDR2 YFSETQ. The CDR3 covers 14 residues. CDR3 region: CASSLLRGQETQYF. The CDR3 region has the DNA TGCGCCAGCAGCTTACTCAGGGGTCAAGAGACCCAGTACTTC.

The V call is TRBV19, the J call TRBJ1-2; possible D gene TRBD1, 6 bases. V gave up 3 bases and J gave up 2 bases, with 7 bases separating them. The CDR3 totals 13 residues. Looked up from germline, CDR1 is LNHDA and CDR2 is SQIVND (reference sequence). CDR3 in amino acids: CASSMGANYGYTF. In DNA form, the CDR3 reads TGTGCCAGTAGTATGGGGGCCAACTATGGCTACACCTTC.

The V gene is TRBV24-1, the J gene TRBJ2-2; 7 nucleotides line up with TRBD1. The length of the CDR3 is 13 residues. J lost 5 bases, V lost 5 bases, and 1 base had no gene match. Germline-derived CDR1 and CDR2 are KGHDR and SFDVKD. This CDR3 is CATSVQGTGELFF. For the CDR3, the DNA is TGTGCCACCAGTGTACAGGGGACCGGGGAGCTGTTTTTT.

DNA of the CDR3: TGTGCCAGCAGCCAAGGTTCCCGTAATGAGCAGTTCTTC. Amino acid sequence: CASSQGSRNEQFF. The J gene is TRBJ2-1, the V gene TRBV14; D ambiguous. CDR3 length: 13 residues. Germline CDR1 and CDR2: SGHDN and FVKESK. The V end was cut by 1 base, the J end by 7 bases, with 8 bases between.

CDR3 in amino acids: CATSDFPRDWAYEQYV. The DNA of the CDR3 is TGTGCCACCAGTGATTTCCCCCGGGACTGGGCCTACGAGCAGTACGTC. This chain uses TRBV24-1 with TRBJ2-7; D might be TRBD2 (6 bases). From germline, CDR1 is KGHDR and CDR2 SFDVKD. Deletions cut 1 base from V and 2 bases from J, with 14 bases between. The CDR3 is made up of 16 amino acids.

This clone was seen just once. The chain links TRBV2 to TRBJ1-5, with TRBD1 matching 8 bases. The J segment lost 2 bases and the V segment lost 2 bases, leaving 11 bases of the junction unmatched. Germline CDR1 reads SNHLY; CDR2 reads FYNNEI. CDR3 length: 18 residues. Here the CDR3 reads CASSEIVQGDFRNQPQHF. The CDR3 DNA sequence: TGTGCCAGCAGTGAAATTGTACAGGGGGATTTTCGCAATCAGCCCCAGCATTTT.

The CDR3 loop reads CASSHRVQQPQHF. CDR3 nucleotide sequence: TGTGCCAGCAGCCACAGGGTGCAGCAGCCCCAGCATTTT. The V gene is TRBV12-3 or TRBV12-4, the J gene TRBJ1-5, with a tentative D call TRBD1 (6 bases). The V end lost 6 bases, the J end lost 7 bases, and 13 bases lay between the germline ends. The CDR3 sequence is 13 residues long.

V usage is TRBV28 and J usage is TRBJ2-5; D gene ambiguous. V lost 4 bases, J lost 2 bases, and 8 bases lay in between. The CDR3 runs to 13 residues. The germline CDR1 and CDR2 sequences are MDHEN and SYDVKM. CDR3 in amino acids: CASSSHSQETQYF. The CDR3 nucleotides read TGTGCCAGCAGTTCCCACAGTCAAGAGACCCAGTACTTC.

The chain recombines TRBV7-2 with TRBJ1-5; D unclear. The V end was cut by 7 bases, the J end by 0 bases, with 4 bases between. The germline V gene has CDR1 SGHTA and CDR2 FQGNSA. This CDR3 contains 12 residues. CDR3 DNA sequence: TGTGCCAGCATCCTTAGCAATCAGCCCCAGCATTTT. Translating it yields CASILSNQPQHF.

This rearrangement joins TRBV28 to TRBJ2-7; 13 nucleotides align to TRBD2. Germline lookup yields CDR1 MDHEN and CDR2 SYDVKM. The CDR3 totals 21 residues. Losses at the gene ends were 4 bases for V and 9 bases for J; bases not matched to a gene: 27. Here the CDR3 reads CASSSITKPGTSGISLPTQYF. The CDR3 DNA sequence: TGTGCCAGCAGTTCAATCACTAAACCCGGGACTAGCGGGATATCCCTACCCACGCAGTACTTC.

In nucleotides, the CDR3 is TGTGCCAGCAGCTACAAGACAGGGGGCCTATATAGCAATCAGCCCCAGCATTTT. Translated, it gives CASSYKTGGLYSNQPQHF. J is TRBJ1-5 and V is TRBV7-2, with 10 bases identical to TRBD1. J lost 0 bases, V lost 4 bases, and 9 bases had no gene match. The CDR3 spans 18 residues. The germline V gene encodes CDR1 SGHTA and CDR2 FQGNSA.

CDR3 residues: CAWGTGVNYGYTF. For the CDR3, the DNA is TGTGCCTGGGGGACAGGGGTTAACTATGGCTACACCTTC. V is TRBV30 and J is TRBJ1-2, with 10 bases identical to TRBD1. The CDR3 runs to 13 residues. V trimming: 5 bases; J trimming: 1 base; junction bases outside the gene matches: 1. CDR1 and CDR2 (germline): GTSNPN, SVGIG (reference sequence).

CDR3 sequence reads: CASSRTSGSGEQYV. CDR3 sequence (DNA): TGCGCCAGCAGCCGGACTAGCGGGAGCGGCGAGCAGTACGTC. This sequence joins TRBV5-1 and TRBJ2-7, with 13 nucleotides matching TRBD2. J was trimmed by 6 bases and V by 4 bases; bases with no gene match: 4. Germline CDR1 SGHRS, CDR2 YFSETQ. The CDR3 contains 14 residues.

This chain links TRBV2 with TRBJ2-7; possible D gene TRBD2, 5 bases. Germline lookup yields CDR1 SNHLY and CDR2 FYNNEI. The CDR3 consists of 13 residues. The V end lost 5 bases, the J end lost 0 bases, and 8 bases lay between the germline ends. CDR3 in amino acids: CASSLASSYEQYV. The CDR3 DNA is TGTGCCAGCAGTCTAGCTAGCTCCTACGAGCAGTACGTC.

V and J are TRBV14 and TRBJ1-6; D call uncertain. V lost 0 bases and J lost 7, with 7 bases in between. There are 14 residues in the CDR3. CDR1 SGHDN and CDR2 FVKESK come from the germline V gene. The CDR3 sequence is CASSQETANSPLHF. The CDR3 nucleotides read TGTGCCAGCAGCCAAGAAACAGCCAATTCACCCCTCCACTTT.

DNA for the CDR3: TGTGCCAGTAGCGGGACTAGCTCATTTAATGAGCAGTTCTTC. Encoded protein: CASSGTSSFNEQFF. The chain is built from TRBV19 and TRBJ2-1; TRBD2 aligns across 9 bases. The V gene end was trimmed by 6 bases and the J gene end by 7 bases; junction bases not matched to a gene: 7. The CDR3 contains 14 residues. Per germline, CDR1 LNHDA and CDR2 SQIVND (reference sequence).

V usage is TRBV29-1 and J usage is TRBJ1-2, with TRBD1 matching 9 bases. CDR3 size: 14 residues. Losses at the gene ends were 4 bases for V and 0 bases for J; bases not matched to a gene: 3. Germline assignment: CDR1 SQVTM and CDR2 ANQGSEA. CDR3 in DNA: TGCAGCGTTGGGACAGGGGCAGCTAACTATGGCTACACCTTC. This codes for CSVGTGAANYGYTF.

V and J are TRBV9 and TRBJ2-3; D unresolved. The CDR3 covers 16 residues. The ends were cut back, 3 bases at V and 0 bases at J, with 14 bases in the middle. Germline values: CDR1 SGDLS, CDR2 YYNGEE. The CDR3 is CASSAQELVSTDTQYF. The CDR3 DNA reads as TGTGCCAGCAGCGCGCAGGAACTGGTGAGCACAGATACGCAGTATTTT.